This TCR beta chain was recovered during a study of cytomegalovirus exposure and HLA in healthy donors. Points on this clone: No antigen is known for it.

Germline CDR1 is SGHDN and CDR2 is FVKESK. CDR3 length: 15 amino acids. Trimming at V came to 5 bases and at J to 6 bases, leaving 8 bases not matched to a gene. Use of 60 Vbeta and 13 Jbeta primers characterized the PCR. TCRdb's table, derived via immunoSEQ multiplex PCR, lists solely in-frame clones and lacks some. This sample has about 82,000 clones, with roughly four fifths found just once. Overall study findings and caveats: In a later analysis, at a false discovery rate of 0.05, approximately 16,000 TCR beta sequences were associated with HLA alleles. Among the sequence variants, a highly shared cluster was likely an artifact of sequencing. In vitro work confirmed that a few CMV-associated chains recognize CMV antigens. Most subjects had HLA-A and HLA-B alleles reportedly predicted accurately by TCR beta sequences.

The V call is TRBV14, the J call TRBJ2-4, with 9 bases lining up with TRBD2. Material: PBMCs. The receptor comes from a human donor in good health. In DNA, the CDR3 is TGTGCCAGCAGCGACGCCCGCGGGGGGGGAAACATTCAGTACTTC. This encodes CASSDARGGGNIQYF.